Listed here are 26 T cell receptor beta chains from one sample, sequenced in a study of identical twins. TCRdb independently ran MiXCR on the 5' RACE reads; one entry per CDR3 protein. The repertoire has about 520,000 distinct CDR3 sequences, less than 25% of them found once; the top ten carry about 0.91%. This sample also appeared in a second study, on T cells expressing NK-cell markers.

The sequenced sample consisted of CD4+ T cells sorted from blood. The receptors derive from a woman younger than 30 in good health.

The chain recombines TRBV3-1 with TRBJ1-2; no clear D. The CDR3 is 14 amino acids. CDR1 and CDR2 from the germline V gene are LGHDT and YNNKEL (reference sequence). The V and J ends lost 2 bases and 8 bases respectively, with 15 bases between them. The CDR3 loop is CASSQNGRKGGYTF. CDR3 bases: TGTGCCAGCAGCCAAAACGGGCGTAAGGGCGGCTACACCTTC.

This chain uses TRBV6-5 with TRBJ1-5; D gene unclear. The ends were cut back, 5 bases at V and 9 bases at J, with 11 bases in the middle. The CDR3 runs 12 residues. Germline V CDR1 and CDR2: MNHEY, SVGAGI. This CDR3 reads CASSPPVGPQHF. The CDR3 coding sequence is TGTGCCAGCAGTCCTCCGGTTGGGCCCCAGCATTTT.

This clonotype was seen a handful of times. The chain uses TRBV3-1 and TRBJ2-7, with 7 bases lining up with TRBD1. After removal of 1 base from V and 2 bases from J, the junction contained 5 bases not matched to a gene. There are 15 residues in the CDR3. CDR1 is LGHDT, CDR2 YNNKEL, per germline (reference sequence). The CDR3 sequence: CASSQAPGTAYEQYF. The CDR3 region has the DNA TGTGCCAGCAGCCAAGCCCCCGGGACAGCCTACGAGCAGTACTTC.

The chain has TRBV10-3 and TRBJ2-3; 15 bases match TRBD2. V lost 2 bases, J lost 6 bases, and 3 bases stayed unmatched. CDR1 and CDR2 from the germline V gene are ENHRY and SYGVKD. This CDR3 comprises 16 residues. The CDR3 region is CAISEGLAGGPDTQYF. CDR3 nucleotides: TGTGCCATCAGTGAGGGACTAGCGGGGGGGCCCGATACGCAGTATTTT.

A few counts support this clonotype. The chain is built from TRBV6-5 and TRBJ2-1; the match to TRBD1 covers 7 bases. The V gene's germline CDR1 is MNHEY and CDR2 SVGAGI. The trim removed 4 bases at V and 4 bases at J, leaving 7 bases unmatched. The CDR3 loop spans 15 amino acids. The CDR3 sequence: CASSWTGRSYNEQFF. In DNA form, the CDR3 reads TGTGCCAGCAGTTGGACAGGACGTAGTTACAATGAGCAGTTCTTC.

This clonotype appeared many times. The rearrangement links TRBV12-3 or TRBV12-4 to TRBJ2-1, with 10 bases that match TRBD2. V lost 6 bases to trimming and J lost 5 bases; unmatched junction nucleotides: 7. The length of the CDR3 is 15 residues. The CDR3 coding sequence is TGTGCCAGCAGATACTCTAGCGGGGGACACAATGAGCAGTTCTTC. It codes for CASRYSSGGHNEQFF.

This chain joins TRBV5-6 and TRBJ2-3; 7 nucleotides line up with TRBD1. The CDR3 contains 15 residues. Germline CDR1 SGHDT, CDR2 YYEEEE. The ends lost 4 bases at V and 2 bases at J; junction bases unmatched: 7. The CDR3 protein is CASSTYRGTTDTQYF. CDR3 DNA sequence: TGTGCCAGCAGCACTTACAGGGGCACCACAGATACGCAGTATTTT.

This clonotype was recorded a few times. This chain connects TRBV5-4 to TRBJ2-7, with D perhaps matching TRBD2 (5 bases). Trimming cost V 3 bases and J 7 bases, with 8 bases left between them. The CDR3 is made up of 11 amino acids. The V gene's germline CDR1 is SGHNT and CDR2 YYREEE (reference sequence). The CDR3 loop reads CASSYTGEQYF. The CDR3 DNA reads TGTGCCAGCAGCTACACGGGAGAGCAGTACTTC.

CDR3 region: CASSYRVRDDFF. The CDR3 DNA reads TGTGCCAGCAGTTACAGGGTTAGGGATGATTTCTTT. V and J are TRBV6-6 and TRBJ1-1; D is undetermined. Trimming cost V 2 bases and J 13 bases, with 14 bases left between them. CDR1 and CDR2 from the germline V gene are MNHNY and SVGAGI (reference sequence). The CDR3 totals 12 residues.

V is TRBV6-1 and J is TRBJ2-1; D might be TRBD2 (5 bases). The CDR3 totals 14 residues. V lost 11 bases to trimming and J lost 3 bases, with 17 bases between them. Germline CDR1 is MNHNS and CDR2 is SASEGT. CDR3 sequence reads: CAVGRIANYNEQFF. The CDR3 DNA reads as TGTGCCGTGGGTCGGATAGCGAACTACAATGAGCAGTTCTTC.

The rearrangement joins TRBV29-1 to TRBJ2-7, with D unresolved. This CDR3 contains 12 residues. Germline CDR1 SQVTM, CDR2 ANQGSEA. V was trimmed by 6 bases and J by 3 bases, leaving 12 bases between them. CDR3 sequence reads: CSVSTGRYEQYF. CDR3 nucleotide sequence: TGCAGCGTGTCGACCGGGCGCTACGAGCAGTACTTC.

There are a few counts of this clonotype. This chain links TRBV5-1 with TRBJ1-2, with D unclear. This CDR3 is 14 amino acids long. From germline, CDR1 is SGHRS and CDR2 YFSETQ. Trimming took off 1 base at V and 7 bases at J, with 14 bases between the two ends. The CDR3, as DNA: TGCGCCAGCAGCTTGAGAGTTGATGGAGGTGGCTACACCTTC. This codes for CASSLRVDGGGYTF.

This clonotype was observed a few times. This rearrangement joins TRBV25-1 to TRBJ1-6; unclear D gene. Germline-derived CDR1 and CDR2 are MGHDK and SYGVNS. This CDR3 contains 13 residues. V lost 5 bases and J 8 bases, leaving 10 bases between the germline ends. The CDR3 spells CASSMGSYSPLHF. CDR3 bases: TGTGCCAGCAGTATGGGGTCTTATTCACCCCTCCACTTT.

This clonotype was observed a few times. The V call is TRBV10-2, the J call TRBJ2-3, with TRBD1 as a possible D gene (7 bases). The CDR3 extends over 13 amino acids. V lost 7 bases and J lost 2, with 10 bases in between. Germline loops: CDR1 WSHSY, CDR2 SAAADI. The CDR3 loop is CASKEGATDTQYF. CDR3 sequence (DNA): TGCGCCAGCAAGGAGGGGGCCACAGATACGCAGTATTTT.

V usage is TRBV20-1 and J usage is TRBJ2-3; D might be TRBD1 or TRBD2, each matching 6 bases. Germline CDR1 reads DFQATT; CDR2 reads SNEGSKA (reference sequence). CDR3 length: 15 amino acids. Trimming shortened V by 0 bases and J by 3 bases, and 13 bases separated the two germline ends. The CDR3 loop reads CSARDHGGPTDTQYF. The CDR3 bases are TGCAGTGCTAGAGATCATGGGGGGCCGACAGATACGCAGTATTTT.

This clonotype was detected only a few times. The chain combines TRBV5-1 with TRBJ2-1; TRBD1 matches 9 bases. J was trimmed by 4 bases and V by 5 bases; bases with no gene match: 7. Germline V gives CDR1 SGHRS, CDR2 YFSETQ. This CDR3 contains 15 residues. The CDR3 DNA follows: TGCGCCAGCAGACAAACCGGGACAGGGTACAATGAGCAGTTCTTC. Its translation: CASRQTGTGYNEQFF.

This clonotype has ten or more counts. The chain employs TRBV7-3 and TRBJ1-1, with no clear D. The V gene lost 1 base and the J gene lost 5 bases, with 11 bases spanning the gap. The CDR3 runs to 14 residues. Germline V gives CDR1 SGHTA, CDR2 FQGTGA. CDR3: CASSLNTFGTEAFF. The CDR3 bases are TGTGCCAGCAGCTTAAATACATTTGGGACTGAAGCTTTCTTT.

V and J are TRBV6-5 and TRBJ2-7; D remains ambiguous. V lost 6 bases to trimming and J lost 9 bases, with 12 bases between them. Per germline, CDR1 MNHEY and CDR2 SVGAGI. The CDR3 loop spans 11 amino acids. The chain's CDR3 is CASSPGRTQYF. In nucleotides, the CDR3 is TGTGCCAGCAGCCCCGGCAGGACGCAGTACTTC.

As to this clonotype: Since a much larger clone is just one base distant, this may be a read error. This chain links TRBV15 with TRBJ2-1; D is perhaps TRBD2 (6 bases). The CDR3 is 15 residues long. Germline CDR1 is LNHNV and CDR2 is YYDKDF (reference sequence). CDR3 bases: TGTGCCTCCAGCAGAGCCGGGACTGGGAACAATGAGCAGTTCTTC. The encoded protein is CASSRAGTGNNEQFF. Drawing the rest from reference TRBV15 and TRBJ2-1, the complete variable domain is DAMVIQNPRYQVTQFGKPVTLSCSQTLNHNVMYWYQQKSSQAPKLLFHYYDKDFNNEADTPDNFQSRRPNTSFCFLDIRSPGLGDTAMYLCASSRAGTGNNEQFFGPGTRLTVL.

This clonotype came up a few times. J is TRBJ2-3 and V is TRBV19; D may be TRBD2 (5 bases). In germline, CDR1 is LNHDA, CDR2 SQIVND (reference sequence). The CDR3 totals 13 residues. V lost 3 bases to trimming and J lost 2 bases, with 6 bases between them. The CDR3 protein is CASSILATDTQYF. CDR3 bases: TGTGCCAGTAGTATCCTAGCCACAGATACGCAGTATTTT. The whole variable domain, filled in from reference TRBV19 and TRBJ2-3, reads DGGITQSPKYLFRKEGQNVTLSCEQNLNHDAMYWYRQDPGQGLRLIYYSQIVNDFQKGDIAEGYSVSREKKESFPLTVTSAQKNPTAFYLCASSILATDTQYFGPGTRLTVL.

The V gene is TRBV24-1, the J gene TRBJ2-7; 9 positions agree with TRBD2. This CDR3 spans 16 amino acids. V lost 2 bases, J lost 0 bases, and 4 bases stayed unmatched. Germline CDR1 is KGHDR and CDR2 is SFDVKD. The CDR3 bases are TGTGCCACCAGTGATTCCTTTAGCGGGAGCTCCTACGAGCAGTACTTC. Translation gives CATSDSFSGSSYEQYF.

The J gene is TRBJ1-1, the V gene TRBV27; D is unclear. The CDR3 contains 11 residues. V lost 5 bases to trimming and J lost 6 bases, with 7 bases between them. Germline lookup yields CDR1 MNHEY and CDR2 SMNVEV (reference sequence). This CDR3 reads CASSKRAEAFF. The CDR3 DNA sequence: TGTGCCAGCAGTAAGAGAGCTGAAGCTTTCTTT.

This clonotype has just a few counts. The chain is built from TRBV12-3 or TRBV12-4 and TRBJ1-4; weak D call: TRBD1 (6 bases). This CDR3 region has 15 residues. The ends were cut back, 6 bases at V and 7 bases at J, with 18 bases in the middle. CDR3 sequence: CASSPLSGAGEKLFF. DNA for the CDR3: TGTGCCAGCAGCCCTTTGTCAGGGGCGGGTGAAAAACTGTTTTTT.

This clonotype turned up a few times. The chain recombines TRBV20-1 with TRBJ1-1, with unresolved D. Germline V gene sequence: CDR1 DFQATT, CDR2 SNEGSKA (reference sequence). Trimming shortened V by 1 base and J by 5 bases, and 8 bases separated the two germline ends. CDR3 length: 12 amino acids. The CDR3 coding sequence is TGCAGTGCTAGAGTGATCTCTACTGAAGCTTTCTTT. Translated: CSARVISTEAFF.

The V call is TRBV25-1, the J call TRBJ2-7; 8 bases map to TRBD1. After removal of 1 base from V and 2 bases from J, the junction contained 7 bases not matched to a gene. Looked up from germline, CDR1 is MGHDK and CDR2 is SYGVNS. The CDR3 loop spans 16 amino acids. CDR3 nucleotide sequence: TGTGCCAGCAGTGAATTCCGAGGACAGGGAGCCTACGAGCAGTACTTC. This translates into CASSEFRGQGAYEQYF.

This clonotype was recorded a few times. The gene calls are TRBV5-1 and TRBJ2-7; D might be TRBD1 (7 bases). The CDR3 is 14 amino acids. Germline V gene lookup returns CDR1 SGHRS and CDR2 YFSETQ. V lost 2 bases and J 2 bases, leaving 11 bases between the germline ends. CDR3 DNA sequence: TGCGCCAGCAGCTTCGGCGGGACAGCCTACGAGCAGTACTTC. This gives the protein CASSFGGTAYEQYF.